These 5 T cell receptor beta chains were all obtained from the same sample, sequenced in a study of blood T cell repertoires in COVID-19. Some clones are missing from TCRdb's copy, which holds only in-frame ones; the method was immunoSEQ multiplex PCR. The table includes around 84,000 clones, about 80% detected once. What was sequenced was peripheral blood. All receptors derive from a man aged 50-60 years with active or convalescent COVID-19.

The chain links TRBV19 to TRBJ2-7; 8 bases map to TRBD2. Looked up from germline, CDR1 is LNHDA and CDR2 is SQIVND (reference sequence). V shed 0 bases and J 6 bases; nucleotides not matched to a gene: 7. The CDR3 length is 15 residues. CDR3 DNA: TGTGCCAGTAGTATAGAGCGCCTAGCGGGCGGCGAGCAGTACTTC. This gives the protein CASSIERLAGGEQYF. Full variable domain (missing parts from reference TRBV19 and TRBJ2-7): DGGITQSPKYLFRKEGQNVTLSCEQNLNHDAMYWYRQDPGQGLRLIYYSQIVNDFQKGDIAEGYSVSREKKESFPLTVTSAQKNPTAFYLCASSIERLAGGEQYFGPGTRLTVT.

The J gene is TRBJ1-6, the V gene TRBV4-3, with 7 bases aligning to TRBD1. This CDR3 has 16 amino acids. Germline trimming cut 1 base from V and 9 bases from J; bases unmatched to any gene: 9. CDR1 LGHNA and CDR2 YSLEER come from the germline V gene. Here the CDR3 reads CASSQGPQGGGSPLHF. DNA of the CDR3: TGCGCCAGCAGCCAAGGGCCCCAGGGGGGAGGTTCACCCCTCCACTTT.

This clone was detected only a few times. V is TRBV11-2 and J is TRBJ2-3, with 11 bases lining up with TRBD2. Trimming cost V 5 bases and J 4 bases; bases outside gene matches: 5. The CDR3 has 15 amino acids. Germline CDR1 is SGHAT and CDR2 is FQNNGV. The CDR3 loop reads CASSLLAGVSDTQYF. In DNA form, the CDR3 reads TGTGCCAGCAGCCTACTAGCGGGGGTGTCAGATACGCAGTATTTT.

Sample share makes this clone large. The chain employs TRBV7-3 and TRBJ2-1; tentative D call: TRBD1 (6 bases). V lost 3 bases and J lost 8, with 14 bases in between. Germline assignment: CDR1 SGHTA and CDR2 FQGTGA. The CDR3 sequence is 14 residues long. As DNA, the CDR3 is TGTGCCAGCAGCTTGGGGGCCGGGGCGTATGAGCAGTTCTTC. It codes for CASSLGAGAYEQFF.

Here the CDR3 reads CASSSKGLAGGYSSYEQYF. CDR3 coding DNA: TGTGCCAGCAGCTCCAAAGGACTAGCGGGGGGCTACAGCTCCTACGAGCAGTACTTC. The chain carries TRBV7-9 and TRBJ2-7, with 14 nucleotides matching TRBD2. Per germline, CDR1 SEHNR and CDR2 FQNEAQ (reference sequence). The CDR3 has 19 residues. After removal of 4 bases from V and 0 bases from J, the junction contained 11 bases not matched to a gene.